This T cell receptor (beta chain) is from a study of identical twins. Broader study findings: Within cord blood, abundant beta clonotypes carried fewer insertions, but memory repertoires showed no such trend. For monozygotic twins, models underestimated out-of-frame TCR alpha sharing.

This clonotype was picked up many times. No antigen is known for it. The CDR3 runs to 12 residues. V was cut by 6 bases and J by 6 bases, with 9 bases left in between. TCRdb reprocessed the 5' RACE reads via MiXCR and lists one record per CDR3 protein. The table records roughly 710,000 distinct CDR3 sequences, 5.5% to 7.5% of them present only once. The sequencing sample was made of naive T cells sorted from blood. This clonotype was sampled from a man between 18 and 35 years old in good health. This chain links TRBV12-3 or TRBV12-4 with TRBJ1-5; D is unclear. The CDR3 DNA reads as TGTGCCAGCAGCCTATTGGGTCAGCCCCAGCATTTT. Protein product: CASSLLGQPQHF.